This T cell receptor (beta chain) comes out of a study of beta chain features in type 1 diabetes. Study as a whole: There was similarity between patients and healthy donors in age, gender and cell yields.

CDR1 and CDR2 from the germline V gene are MDHEN and SYDVKM. V was cut by 7 bases and J by 9 bases, with 22 bases left in between. This CDR3 contains 15 residues. Sorted populations were all over 95% pure. This clone turned up a few times. Its specificity is not known. Study conclusions and caveats: Patients with Type 1 diabetes showed moderately but significantly shorter TCRB CDR3s in all four CD4+ subsets. PCR could preferentially amplify shorter templates, alike in patients and controls.

The sequenced template was cDNA made from the entire isolated RNA. Method: immunoSEQ multiplex PCR; TCRdb's copy keeps in-frame clones and lacks some. Found here are 310,000 or so clones, around 16% of them singletons; the top ten hold approximately 0.015%. The V gene is TRBV28, the J gene TRBJ2-1; D is undetermined. The receptor's source is a man younger than 35 with type 1 diabetes. Specimen: naive CD4+ T cells from blood. CDR3: CASTGFMLSRREQFF. CDR3 nucleotides: TGTGCCAGCACCGGGTTTATGCTTAGTCGTCGTGAGCAGTTCTTC.